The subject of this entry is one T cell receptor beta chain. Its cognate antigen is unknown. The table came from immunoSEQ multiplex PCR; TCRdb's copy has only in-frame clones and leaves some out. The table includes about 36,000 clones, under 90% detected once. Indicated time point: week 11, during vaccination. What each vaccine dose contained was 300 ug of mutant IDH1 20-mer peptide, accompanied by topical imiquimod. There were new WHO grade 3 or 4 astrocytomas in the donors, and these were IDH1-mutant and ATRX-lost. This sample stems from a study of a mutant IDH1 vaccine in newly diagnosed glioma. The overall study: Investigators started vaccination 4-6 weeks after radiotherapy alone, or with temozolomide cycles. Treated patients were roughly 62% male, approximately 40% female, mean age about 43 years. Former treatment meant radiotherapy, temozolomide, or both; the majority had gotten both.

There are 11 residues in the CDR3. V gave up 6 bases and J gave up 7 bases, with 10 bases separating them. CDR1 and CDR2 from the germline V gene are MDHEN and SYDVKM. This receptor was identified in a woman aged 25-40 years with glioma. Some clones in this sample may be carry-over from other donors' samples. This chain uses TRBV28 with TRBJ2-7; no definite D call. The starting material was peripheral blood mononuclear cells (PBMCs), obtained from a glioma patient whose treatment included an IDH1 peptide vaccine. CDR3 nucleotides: TGTGCCAGCAGCTCTTCGCGGGAGCAGTACTTC. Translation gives CASSSSREQYF.